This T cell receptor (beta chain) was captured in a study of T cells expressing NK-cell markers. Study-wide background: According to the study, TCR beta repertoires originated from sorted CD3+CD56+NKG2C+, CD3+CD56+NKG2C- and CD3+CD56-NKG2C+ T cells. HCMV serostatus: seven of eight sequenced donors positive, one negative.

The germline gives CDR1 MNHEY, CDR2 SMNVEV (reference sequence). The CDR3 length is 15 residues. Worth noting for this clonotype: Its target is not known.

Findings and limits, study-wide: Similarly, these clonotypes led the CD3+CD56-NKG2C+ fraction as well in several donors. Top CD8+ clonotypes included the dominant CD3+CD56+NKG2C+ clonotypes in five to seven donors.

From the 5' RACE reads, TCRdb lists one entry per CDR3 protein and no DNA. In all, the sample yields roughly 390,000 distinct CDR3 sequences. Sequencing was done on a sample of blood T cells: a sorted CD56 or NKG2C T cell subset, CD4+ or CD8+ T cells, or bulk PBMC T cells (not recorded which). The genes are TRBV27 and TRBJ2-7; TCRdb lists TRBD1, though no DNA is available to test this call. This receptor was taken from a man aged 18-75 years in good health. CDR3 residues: CASSRISGGNYEQYF.